The clone carrying this TCR beta chain was found a few times. The antigen remains undetermined. This record belongs to a study of T cell repertoires in cytomegalovirus infection. Study-wide findings and caveats: It was HLA-C-restricted CMV-specific TCR beta clonotypes that dominated the response ex vivo.

Via MiXCR, TCRdb re-called the reads, giving one row per CDR3 protein. The data contain fewer than 950,000 distinct CDR3 sequences, over 25% of them seen just once; the ten biggest clones take up 12%. The origin of this receptor is a human donor in good health (CMV status not recorded). Some clones in this sample may be carry-over from other donors' samples. The sample consisted of cultured CD8+ T cells from PBMCs, taken from culture after CMV antigen stimulation.

Here the CDR3 DNA reads TGTGCCAGCAGCTTAGCGAGTCAGCATAATCAGCCCCAGCATTTT. Amino acid sequence: CASSLASQHNQPQHF. The rearrangement joins TRBV7-8 to TRBJ1-5; D gene ambiguous. V was pared by 0 bases and J by 4 bases, with 10 bases between. The CDR3 covers 15 residues. Germline V gene sequence: CDR1 SGHVS, CDR2 FQNEAQ.